This T cell receptor beta chain was captured in a study of cytomegalovirus exposure and HLA in healthy donors (dated by TCRdb to about 2017). As for the study more broadly: An earlier analysis of several hundred of the donors reported around 280 Gb of sequence data and 95 million to 140 million unique TCR beta sequences obtained from around 190 million T cells. Roughly 300 gigabases of sequencing data and around 88 million unique TCR sequences made up an early release that covered 500 to 650 HLA-typed donors. Of the approximately 400 genotyped donors, 75% to 85% were placed in the genetic ancestry cluster associated with self-reported Caucasian donors. The aim of the study was to test whether cataloging public T cell receptors could identify signatures of past pathogen exposure. Using immunosequencing, the study profiled T cell repertoires from 666 subjects and related those repertoires to cytomegalovirus serostatus. Besides the first cohort of 666 subjects, a separate validation cohort made up of 120 or so different subjects was used. To predict cytomegalovirus infection status, the study combined high-throughput TCR immunosequencing, statistical association of individual TCRs with disease status, and machine learning. A later analysis re-examined previously published TCR beta repertoires from over 500 donors and added high-resolution HLA genotyping to investigate patterns of TCR occurrence. Rather than using new phenotypic data, the later analysis identified candidate immune exposures from TCR beta sequences and from how often those sequences occurred across donors. An earlier analysis of several hundred of the donors used high-throughput TCR beta sequencing to judge whether each TCR beta V gene segment behaved as functional or pseudogenic. Donor age, sex, ethnicity and CMV serostatus were collected together with the repertoire data. Genome-wide SNP genotypes for about 60% of the roughly 670 donors were used in a later genetic analysis, which treated that subset as a discovery cohort. All discovery cohort repertoires had been generated using a single sequencing platform. Both class I and class II loci were covered by HLA typing, at four-digit resolution. The number of typed donors differed by locus: about 620-640 for A, B, C, DRB1 and DQB1; approximately 520 for DQA1; 606 for DPA1; and roughly 470 for DPB1. Roughly five DR-DQ haplotypes were handled as single units for association and clustering because linkage in the cohort was strong. Across about 370 genotyped donors of the cohort, an average of about 240,000 unique TCR beta nucleotide sequences per donor were sequenced, and roughly 18% of those sequences were non-productive. The investigation overall reported the following: In a later analysis, several top co-occurrence clusters were reported to appear linked to parvovirus B19, influenza, CMV and Epstein-Barr virus. In a later analysis, TCR association rates were found to vary across HLA loci, with the most associated TCRs seen for DRB1 alleles and the fewest for HLA-C alleles. Because counts were too low, fewer than 20 rarely observed V segments, including chromosome 9 orphons, were excluded from the earlier analysis of roughly 580 of the donors. A later analysis associated around 16,000 TCR beta sequences with specific HLA alleles at a false discovery rate of 0.05. The authors suggested that the approach could potentially be generalized to other disease states and immunological phenotypes. In the study, approximately 160 TCR beta chains were listed as associated with cytomegalovirus. A cluster of highly shared sequence variants was judged likely to represent a technical artifact of the sequencing pipeline. Cytomegalovirus status was reported to be diagnosed by the classifier with high specificity and sensitivity in both the original and validation cohorts. According to a later analysis, most CMV-associated TCR beta chains appeared to be HLA-restricted, and the HLA associations seemed to be driven largely by CMV exposure. Roughly uniform sequencing depth across donors was assumed in presence/absence analyses, although this assumption may not hold. This cohort had only TCR beta chains sequenced, and the lack of alpha or paired-chain data limited which features could be detected. Because some donors lacked HLA typing at each locus, the association tests relied only on the typed subset. In a later genetic analysis, fewer N-insertions in productive TCRs were reported among donors in an Asian-associated ancestry cluster than the roughly 640-donor mean. In a later analysis, HLA-associated TCR beta chains showed more clonal expansion and lower generation probabilities than non-associated chains that were equally common. A later genetic analysis associated a missense DCLRE1C variant with V-gene and J-gene trimming of TCR beta chains, and an independent cohort replicated the association. For the cohort, immune exposure information was limited to CMV serostatus. Three of the identified cytomegalovirus-associated TCR beta chains were confirmed in vitro to be specific for cytomegalovirus antigens. Some IMGT-functional V segments, including TRBV6-2 and TRBV6-3, could not be distinguished by the 87-base-pair reads and were therefore excluded. A further reported finding was that TCR beta sequences accurately predicted the HLA-A and HLA-B alleles for most subjects in the first cohort. In an earlier analysis of 587 of the donors, most TCR beta V segments appeared in productive rearrangements about 90% or about 30% of the time, broadly matching IMGT annotations. Linkage disequilibrium might explain the correlated functional status among segregating V segments, but an unknown experimental factor could not be excluded. When HLA alleles, especially DR and DQ, strongly co-occurred, attributing TCR associations to individual alleles was difficult. Most TCR sequences were seen in very few donors, while some public TCRs were found in many individuals.

Of note for this clone: This receptor's antigen is unknown. The input lacks base qualities; no much larger clone sits a single base away.

The cohort comprised 666 healthy bone marrow donors. All cohort members were sampled while nominally healthy, although unrecorded immune exposures were likely present. The donor tested CMV seronegative and was one of the 352 seronegative cohort members. A peripheral blood sample was collected from each donor, and TCR beta sequencing was performed on peripheral blood mononuclear cells. The Qiagen DNeasy Blood Extraction Kit was used to extract genomic DNA from the blood cell samples. Libraries came from the immunoSEQ multiplex PCR assay. For the multiplex PCR, a mixture combining 60 forward primers for TCR Vbeta segments and 13 reverse primers for TCR Jbeta segments was used. A multiplex PCR assay on genomic DNA amplified the CDR3 region of rearranged TCR beta genes. The Illumina HiSeq System was used to sequence the amplified TCR beta libraries as 87-base-pair reads. Per the original workflow: Across the 600 to 700 repertoires, a later analysis counted around 80 million unique TCR beta chains, 9.5 million to 13 million of which were shared by at least two donors. A nearest-neighbor algorithm error-corrected the raw reads and collapsed the reads into unique sequences, merging closely related sequences to remove PCR and sequencing errors. To assign V, D and J gene segments, CDR3 sequences were aligned to IMGT reference sequences. Each retained sequence needed at least a six-nucleotide match to both a V gene segment and a J gene segment. Rearrangements were called productive when the CDR3 lacked stop codons and stayed in frame with V and J; all others were non-productive. CDR3 was defined by IMGT convention, running from the second conserved V-encoded cysteine to the conserved J-encoded phenylalanine. In an earlier analysis of more than 550 of the donors, sequences lacking an unambiguous match to a single V gene segment were excluded. In an earlier analysis of approximately 560 of the donors, a V segment was called functional when productive rearrangements were above 56.7%, and segregating when the standard deviation between donors exceeded 5%. A statistical classification framework was built for diagnosing cytomegalovirus status from the catalog of TCR beta chain sequences. In a later analysis, TCR nucleotide sequences were compared against IMGT/GENE-DB human TR gene sequences so that V and J genes could be assigned. Using the TCRdist pipeline, a later analysis assigned CDR3 sequences along with most-parsimonious VDJ recombination scenarios. In a later analysis, each TCR beta chain was defined by its CDR3 amino acid sequence together with its V-gene family, and reads without a unique V-gene family were excluded. A later analysis removed several hundred highly shared, low-generation-probability nucleotide sequences to deal with suspected cross-contamination and a sequencing artifact. For each public chain, a later analysis derived a clonal expansion index from normalized ranks of inferred template counts within each repertoire. Generation probabilities in a later analysis came from a VDJ recombination model fitted to out-of-frame rearrangements, and those results were checked against IGoR. Hypergeometric tests were used in a later analysis to score TCR-TCR, TCR-HLA and TCR-CMV co-occurrence, with a repertoire-size bias correction applied to the TCR pairs. A later analysis estimated false discovery rates by permuting HLA or CMV assignments 20 times. In a later analysis, co-occurring TCRs were grouped with DBSCAN, and TCRdist sequence similarity was added when clustering was performed within HLA-allele-positive subsets. Co-occurrence clustering excluded repertoires with fewer than 30,000 or more than 120,000 public chains, plus five with anomalous nucleotide sharing. In its TCRdb copy, this immuneACCESS table keeps in-frame sequences only and misses some clones. Where compared with another copy, unresolved V genes explain less than half of these, and the others have no known cause. Clone size and V and J calls were adopted from that table, with D and trimming inferred from the DNA. This sample has 90,000 to 130,000 clones in its table, and roughly 69% of those were observed once. 2.2% of the sample is in the top ten clones.

From a lookup of the germline V gene (reference sequence), CDR1 and CDR2 are LNHDA and SQIVND. V ends up 4 bases short and J 6 bases short, with an unmatched junction base count of 6. Reading from cysteine to phenylalanine, the CDR3 counts 15 amino acids. The DNA shown is the 45-base CDR3, in frame from base 1. This TCR came from a woman aged 25 to 39 in good health and CMV-seronegative. Sequenced sample: PBMCs. The chain uses TRBV19 and TRBJ2-1; 10 of the junction bases match TRBD2. The DNA is as follows: TGTGCCAGTAGTACCCGTGGACTAGCGGCCAATGAGCAGTTCTTC. Its translation is CASSTRGLAANEQFF. The full variable domain, completed from the reference TRBV19 and TRBJ2-1 proteins outside the CDR3, reads DGGITQSPKYLFRKEGQNVTLSCEQNLNHDAMYWYRQDPGQGLRLIYYSQIVNDFQKGDIAEGYSVSREKKESFPLTVTSAQKNPTAFYLCASSTRGLAANEQFFGPGTRLTVL.